The TCR beta chain under discussion was sequenced for a study of chemoradiotherapy in HPV16-positive cancers. Points from the study as a whole: HPV-specific T cells were functionally defined from only two HPV16-positive patients.

This clone was observed once. Its target is not known. V was trimmed by 2 bases and J by 1 base, leaving 5 bases between them. CDR3 length: 13 residues. Germline V lookup: CDR1 MRHNA, CDR2 SNTAGT. The method was immunoSEQ multiplex PCR; TCRdb's version includes in-frame clones alone and lacks a portion of them. The top ten hold 2.6% of the sample, which has over 20,000 clones, around 73% seen once. The rearrangement links TRBV6-4 to TRBJ1-1; the D is unclear. The TCR comes from a human donor with HPV-associated anogenital cancer. This specimen was acquired from a patient who underwent chemoradiotherapy. The CDR3 spells CASSDGENTEAFF. CDR3 sequence (DNA): TGTGCCAGCAGTGACGGGGAGAACACTGAAGCTTTCTTT.